The 3 T cell receptor beta chains below all came from one sample that was sequenced in a study of somatic mutations in cytotoxic T cells in rheumatoid arthritis. The method was immunoSEQ multiplex PCR; TCRdb's version includes in-frame clones alone and lacks a portion of them. The sample has about 11,000 clones; approximately 82% are singletons. Material: CD8+ T cells sorted from blood. These TCRs come from an older woman with rheumatoid arthritis.

The chain links TRBV4-1 to TRBJ2-6, with 11 bases fitting TRBD2. CDR1 is MGHRA, CDR2 YSYEKL, per germline. The trim removed 0 bases at V and 2 bases at J, leaving 3 bases unmatched. This CDR3 has 18 amino acids. This chain's CDR3 is CASSQDGTSGPGANVLTF. The CDR3, as DNA: TGCGCCAGCAGCCAAGATGGGACTAGCGGCCCTGGGGCCAACGTCCTGACTTTC.

The V and J genes are TRBV2 and TRBJ2-4; D is perhaps TRBD2 (5 bases). V was pared by 7 bases and J by 6 bases, with 22 bases between. The germline CDR1 and CDR2 sequences are SNHLY and FYNNEI. The CDR3 sequence is 16 residues long. CDR3 nucleotide sequence: TGTGCCAGCAAAAAAGCCGAAGAGGCCGGGGTAAACATTCAGTACTTC. This gives the protein CASKKAEEAGVNIQYF. Combining the CDR3 with reference TRBV2 and TRBJ2-4 gives the whole variable domain EPEVTQTPSHQVTQMGQEVILRCVPISNHLYFYWYRQILGQKVEFLVSFYNNEISEKSEIFDDQFSVERPDGSNFTLKIRSTKLEDSAMYFCASKKAEEAGVNIQYFGAGTRLSVL.

The chain employs TRBV7-6 and TRBJ2-1; 7 nucleotides match TRBD2. Germline assignment: CDR1 SGHVS and CDR2 FNYEAQ. The V segment lost 3 bases and the J segment 6 bases; nucleotides outside the gene matches: 2. The CDR3 consists of 13 residues. CDR3 bases: TGTGCCAGCAGCTTTGCTAGCGGCAATGAGCAGTTCTTC. This sequence encodes CASSFASGNEQFF.